This T cell receptor beta chain came from a study of T cells in Graves' hyperthyroidism and ophthalmopathy (dated 2019 in TCRdb). In terms of the full investigation: Peripheral blood samples were taken at the time of initial diagnosis, prior to any treatment. To identify TCR V-J signatures that set the groups apart, the researchers used a discovery cohort of 90 to 100 patients, made up of 43 with Graves' ophthalmopathy and 57 with stable Graves' hyperthyroidism. An independent validation cohort of fewer than 20 hyperthyroidism patients and roughly 16 patients who later progressed to ophthalmopathy tested prospective prediction of ophthalmopathy. The roughly 91 discovery patients were randomly split 7:3 into training and test sets. In about six Graves' hyperthyroidism patients, the study also compared T-cell repertoires from thyroid tissue with T-cell repertoires from blood. Following sampling, methimazole starting at 30 mg daily was given to hyperthyroidism patients, and high-dose intravenous methylprednisolone was given to ophthalmopathy patients. According to the paper, TCR Vbeta CDR3 sequencing was carried out on 135 peripheral blood samples, which came from 40 to 45 ophthalmopathy, under 85 hyperthyroidism and around 17 progressor patients.

Overall results and qualifications from the work: Most expanded thyroid clonotypes (frequency above 0.001) were also detected in blood, a finding suggesting that blood repertoires may reflect thyroid immune responses. Sample size was not statistically predetermined, and blinding of investigators to group allocation was not performed. Ophthalmopathy was separated from stable hyperthyroidism by a 13 V-J signature model, with around 88% sensitivity and roughly 81% specificity obtained in cross-validation and 80%/75% obtained in testing. During validation, the model predicted progression to ophthalmopathy a median of approximately 6 months ahead of onset, with almost 71% sensitivity and under 85% specificity.

Ophthalmopathy patients had moderately to severely active disease, Clinical Activity Score of at least 3, NOSPECS grade of at least 4, and duration under 3 months. Patients with uncontrolled infections, other autoimmune diseases, pregnancy or lactation were excluded. Diagnoses were established on the basis of clinical symptoms, serum thyroxine and TRAb, thyroid ultrasound, and orbital computed tomography. Ficoll-Paque density gradient centrifugation was used to isolate PBMCs from 8.5 to 10 ml of fresh peripheral blood. Total RNA was extracted with Trizol reagent, and quality was checked on an Agilent 2100 Bioanalyzer. This clonotype was detected ten times or more. Its antigen is unknown. No much larger clonotype is one base removed from it; base qualities were not supplied. The CDR3 sequence holds 16 residues, the cysteine and phenylalanine included. Kept here is only the CDR3 DNA, which spans 48 bases and is read in frame from base 1. V has 3 bases trimmed and J has 0 bases trimmed; junction bases matching no gene number 7. The germline V gene provides CDR1 SGHAT and CDR2 FQNNGV.

TCR beta CDR3 regions were amplified from RNA transcripts. The first round of RT-PCR for the TCR CDR3 was performed with the HTBI primer set and the Qiagen OneStep RT-PCR kit. The libraries were constructed in a second round of multiplex PCR and then size-selected and purified. The libraries were sequenced on an Illumina HiSeq2000 using paired-end 100 bp reads. The authors' pipeline ran thus. SOAPnuke was used to process the raw data, with reads discarded if the reads contained adapters or uncalled bases, had a mean Phred below 15, or lacked an exact constant-primer or identifier match. High-quality paired reads were merged with COPE v1.2.5, and unique nucleotide sequences were defined as clonotypes. MiTCR v1.1 was used to align clonotypes to the IMGT TRBV, TRBD and TRBJ reference segments. The analysis included only V-J combinations with a frequency above 0.0001, which together covered over 98% of the repertoires. The TCS score was defined as the ratio of F50 (clonal expansion) to E x V (chaos), calculated using BLOSUM62-based TCRdist between CDR3 peptides within each V-J. Welch's t-statistics and random forest reduced 500 to 650 V-J features to 13, which were used in a naive Bayes classifier (R e1071). TCRdb trimmed the raw reads at Q25, called clones with MiXCR and kept productive beta chains. Rows merge per CDR3 protein into single entries with the most common DNA and genes. TCRdb's processing, not the authors', yielded these V and J calls. Across this sample there are about 300,000 distinct CDR3 sequences, with roughly 18% seen only once. About 35% of the sample comes from the top ten.

This clonotype was obtained from a middle-aged man with Graves' ophthalmopathy. The material sequenced was blood. The V gene is TRBV11-2 and the J gene is TRBJ2-7; the central 8 bases match TRBD2. The nucleotide sequence reads as follows: TGTGCCAGCAGCTTCGGGAGGGACTCGAGCTCCTACGAGCAGTACTTC. This sequence encodes CASSFGRDSSSYEQYF. Reference TRBV11-2 and TRBJ2-7 genes cover what lies past the CDR3, so the full variable domain is EAGVAQSPRYKIIEKRQSVAFWCNPISGHATLYWYQQILGQGPKLLIQFQNNGVVDDSQLPKDRFSAERLKGVDSTLKIQPAKLEDSAVYLCASSFGRDSSSYEQYFGPGTRLTVT.